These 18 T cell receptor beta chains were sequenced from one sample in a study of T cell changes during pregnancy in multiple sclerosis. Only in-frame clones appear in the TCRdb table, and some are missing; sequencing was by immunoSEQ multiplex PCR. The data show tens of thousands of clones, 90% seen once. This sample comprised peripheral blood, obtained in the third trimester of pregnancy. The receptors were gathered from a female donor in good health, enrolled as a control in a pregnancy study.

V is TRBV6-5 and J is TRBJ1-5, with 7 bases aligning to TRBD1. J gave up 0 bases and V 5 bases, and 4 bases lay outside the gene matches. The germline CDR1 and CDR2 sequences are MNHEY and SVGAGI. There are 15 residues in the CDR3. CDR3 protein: CASSKTGYSNQPQHF. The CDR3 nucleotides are TGTGCCAGCAGTAAGACAGGGTATAGCAATCAGCCCCAGCATTTT.

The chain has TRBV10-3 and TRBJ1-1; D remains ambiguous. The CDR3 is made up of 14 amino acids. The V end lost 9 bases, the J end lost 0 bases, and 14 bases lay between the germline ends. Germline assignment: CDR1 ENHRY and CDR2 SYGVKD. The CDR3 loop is CAIRANPLNTEAFF. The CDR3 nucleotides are TGTGCCATTCGAGCAAATCCCTTGAACACTGAAGCTTTCTTT.

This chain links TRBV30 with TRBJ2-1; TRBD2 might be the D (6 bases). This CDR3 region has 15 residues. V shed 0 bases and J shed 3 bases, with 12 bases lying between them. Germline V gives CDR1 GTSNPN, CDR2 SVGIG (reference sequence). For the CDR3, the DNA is TGTGCCTGGAGTGTAAGTTCGGGGGTCTACAATGAGCAGTTCTTC. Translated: CAWSVSSGVYNEQFF.

The CDR3 DNA follows: TGTGCTAGTGCCCCGGGAGCTGGGGATGGCTACACCTTC. It translates to CASAPGAGDGYTF. The chain links TRBV12-5 to TRBJ1-2; D is unresolved. V lost 7 bases and J lost 6, with 15 bases in between. The CDR3 extends over 13 amino acids. CDR1 is LGHNT, CDR2 FRNRAP, per germline. The whole variable domain, filled in from reference TRBV12-5 and TRBJ1-2, reads DARVTQTPRHKVTEMGQEVTMRCQPILGHNTVFWYRQTMMQGLELLAYFRNRAPLDDSGMPKDRFSAEMPDATLATLKIQPSEPRDSAVYFCASAPGAGDGYTFGSGTRLTVV.

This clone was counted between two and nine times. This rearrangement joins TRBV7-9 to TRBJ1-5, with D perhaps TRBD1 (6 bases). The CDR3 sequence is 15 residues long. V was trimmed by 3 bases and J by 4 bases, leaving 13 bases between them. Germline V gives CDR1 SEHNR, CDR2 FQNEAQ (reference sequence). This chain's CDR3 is CASSLGSTGNQPQHF. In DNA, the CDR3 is TGTGCCAGCAGCTTGGGTAGCACAGGGAATCAGCCCCAGCATTTT.

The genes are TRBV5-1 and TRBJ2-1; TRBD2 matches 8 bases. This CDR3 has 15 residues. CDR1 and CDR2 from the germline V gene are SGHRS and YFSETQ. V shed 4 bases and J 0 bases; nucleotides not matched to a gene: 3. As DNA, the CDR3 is TGCGCCAGCAGCCTTAGCGGGGCCTCCTACAATGAGCAGTTCTTC. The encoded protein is CASSLSGASYNEQFF.

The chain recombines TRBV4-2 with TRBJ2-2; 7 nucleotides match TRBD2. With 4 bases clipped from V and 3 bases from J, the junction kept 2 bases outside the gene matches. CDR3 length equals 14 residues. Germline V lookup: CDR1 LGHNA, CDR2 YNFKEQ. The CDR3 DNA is TGTGCCAGCAGCCGGGAGGGAGACACCGGGGAGCTGTTTTTT. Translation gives CASSREGDTGELFF.

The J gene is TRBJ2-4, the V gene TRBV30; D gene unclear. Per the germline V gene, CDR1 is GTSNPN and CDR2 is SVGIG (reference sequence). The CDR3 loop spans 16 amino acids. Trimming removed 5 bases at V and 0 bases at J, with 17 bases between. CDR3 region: CAWGSGVLLAKNIQYF. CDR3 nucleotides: TGTGCCTGGGGGTCGGGTGTTCTGCTAGCCAAAAACATTCAGTACTTC. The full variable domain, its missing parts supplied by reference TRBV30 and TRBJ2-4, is SQTIHQWPATLVQPVGSPLSLECTVEGTSNPNLYWYRQAAGRGLQLLFYSVGIGQISSEVPQNLSASRPQDRQFILSSKKLLLSDSGFYLCAWGSGVLLAKNIQYFGAGTRLSVL.

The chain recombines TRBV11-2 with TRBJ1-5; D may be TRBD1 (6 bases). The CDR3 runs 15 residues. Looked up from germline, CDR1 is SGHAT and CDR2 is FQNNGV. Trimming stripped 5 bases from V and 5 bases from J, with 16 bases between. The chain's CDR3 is CASSQDAGAYQPQHF. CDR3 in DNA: TGTGCCAGCAGCCAGGACGCAGGGGCTTATCAGCCCCAGCATTTT.

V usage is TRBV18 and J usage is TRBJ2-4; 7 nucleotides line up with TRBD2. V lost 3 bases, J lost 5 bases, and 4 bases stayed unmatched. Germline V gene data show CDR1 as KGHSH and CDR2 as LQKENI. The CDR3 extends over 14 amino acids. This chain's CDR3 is CASSPGTTENIQYF. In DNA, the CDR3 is TGTGCCAGCTCACCCGGGACTACCGAAAACATTCAGTACTTC.

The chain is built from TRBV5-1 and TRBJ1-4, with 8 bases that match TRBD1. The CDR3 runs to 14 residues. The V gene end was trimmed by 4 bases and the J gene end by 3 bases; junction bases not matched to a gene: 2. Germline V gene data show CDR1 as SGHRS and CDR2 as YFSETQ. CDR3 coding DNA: TGCGCCAGCAGCCCAGGGGGCCCTAATGAAAAACTGTTTTTT. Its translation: CASSPGGPNEKLFF.

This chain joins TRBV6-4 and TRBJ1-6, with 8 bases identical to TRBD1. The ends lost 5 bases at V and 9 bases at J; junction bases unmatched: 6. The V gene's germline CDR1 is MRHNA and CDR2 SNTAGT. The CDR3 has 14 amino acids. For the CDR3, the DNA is TGTGCCAGCAGTCCTGGACAGGGTAGTTCACCCCTCCACTTT. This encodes CASSPGQGSSPLHF.

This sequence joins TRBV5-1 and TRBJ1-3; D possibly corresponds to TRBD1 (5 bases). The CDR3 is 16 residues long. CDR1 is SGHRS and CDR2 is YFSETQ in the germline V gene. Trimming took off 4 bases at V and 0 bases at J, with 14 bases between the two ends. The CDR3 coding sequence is TGCGCCAGCAGCCGGGGGGGGAGTAACTCTGGAAACACCATATATTTT. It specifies CASSRGGSNSGNTIYF.

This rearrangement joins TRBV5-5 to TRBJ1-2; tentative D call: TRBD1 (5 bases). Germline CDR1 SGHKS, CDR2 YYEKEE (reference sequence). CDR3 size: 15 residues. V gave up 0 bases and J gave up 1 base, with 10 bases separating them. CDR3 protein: CASSLVQEINYGYTF. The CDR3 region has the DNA TGTGCCAGCAGCTTGGTACAGGAGATTAACTATGGCTACACCTTC.

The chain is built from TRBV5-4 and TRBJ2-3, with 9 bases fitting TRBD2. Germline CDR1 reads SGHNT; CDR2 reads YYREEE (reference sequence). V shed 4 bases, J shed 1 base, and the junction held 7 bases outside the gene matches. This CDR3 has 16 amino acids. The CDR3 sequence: CASSPTSGVGTDTQYF. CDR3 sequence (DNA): TGTGCCAGCAGCCCGACTAGCGGAGTAGGCACAGATACGCAGTATTTT.

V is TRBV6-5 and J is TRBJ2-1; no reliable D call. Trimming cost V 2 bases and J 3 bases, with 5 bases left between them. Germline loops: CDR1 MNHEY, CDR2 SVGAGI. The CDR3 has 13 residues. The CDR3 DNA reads TGTGCCAGCAGTTACGGAGTCTACAATGAGCAGTTCTTC. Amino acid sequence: CASSYGVYNEQFF.

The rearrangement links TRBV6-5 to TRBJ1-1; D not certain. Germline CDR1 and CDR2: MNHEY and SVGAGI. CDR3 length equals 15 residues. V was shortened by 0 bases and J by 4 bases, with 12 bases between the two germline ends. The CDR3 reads CASSYSKVTGTEAFF. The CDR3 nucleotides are TGTGCCAGCAGTTACTCGAAGGTGACGGGCACTGAAGCTTTCTTT.

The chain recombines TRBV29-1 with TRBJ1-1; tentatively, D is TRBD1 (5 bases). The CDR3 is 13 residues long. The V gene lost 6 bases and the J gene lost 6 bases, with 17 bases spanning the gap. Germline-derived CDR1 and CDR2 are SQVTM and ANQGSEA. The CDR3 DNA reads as TGCAGCGTGGCCACCCCAGGGATGTCTGAAGCTTTCTTT. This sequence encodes CSVATPGMSEAFF.